A selection of T cell receptor beta chains follows, all from one sample in a study of cytomegalovirus exposure and HLA in healthy donors. Using immunoSEQ multiplex PCR, the repertoire was profiled, and TCRdb retains in-frame clones only, with some absent. Of 150,000 to 200,000 clones listed, approximately 85% are singletons. Input material: PBMCs. These receptor sequences come from a man between 18 and 29 years old in good health and CMV-seropositive. CDR3s include the opening cysteine and the closing phenylalanine or tryptophan. The order of the fields is CDR3 protein, D gene, V gene, J gene. A D gene is named only where the DNA matches it firmly.

CASRGQATDLGKLFF	TRBD1	TRBV19	TRBJ1-4
CASRIGTSVTDTQYF	TRBD2	TRBV2	TRBJ2-3
CASSLGDRARTEAFF	TRBD1	TRBV11-2	TRBJ1-1
CASSVGQGAGYEQFF	TRBD1	TRBV6-1	TRBJ2-1
CASSQGQGNTEAFF	TRBD1	TRBV7-2	TRBJ1-1
CASSFLGQGVNTEAFF	TRBD1	TRBV27	TRBJ1-1
CASRLHDSGGELFF	.	TRBV6-5	TRBJ1-4
CASSLGQGDSPLHF	TRBD1	TRBV4-3	TRBJ1-6
CASSVGTGPGELFF	TRBD1	TRBV9	TRBJ2-2
CASSLKGVPNSPLHF	.	TRBV5-1	TRBJ1-6
CAWAIGVSYEQYF	.	TRBV30	TRBJ2-7
CASSPSGGRNEQYF	.	TRBV18	TRBJ2-7
CSAAGLRDGYTF	.	TRBV29-1	TRBJ1-2
CASNSPLGASFF	.	TRBV6-5	TRBJ1-1
CASSNPRGLAGGKNIQYF	TRBD2	TRBV2	TRBJ2-4
CASSIGQGRDTEAFF	TRBD1	TRBV19	TRBJ1-1
CASSPWGGRVSGANVLTF	.	TRBV18	TRBJ2-6
CASSPGGPGEKLFF	.	TRBV18	TRBJ1-4
CASSTRTGVDEQFF	TRBD1	TRBV18	TRBJ2-1
CAWSVCRGPPGGNQPQHF	.	TRBV30	TRBJ1-5
CASSHSTGNQYF	.	TRBV5-6	TRBJ2-5
CASSWEMGSYNEQFF	.	TRBV5-4	TRBJ2-1
CASSQGGAGPYEQYF	TRBD2	TRBV4-2	TRBJ2-7
CASSRGQLNTEAFF	TRBD1	TRBV19	TRBJ1-1
CASRGTGKNSPLHF	.	TRBV6-1	TRBJ1-6
CASSLAGAAAWSDTQYF	.	TRBV7-8	TRBJ2-3
CASSRHLSPEAFF	.	TRBV14	TRBJ1-1
CATSRDGPFMRNEQFF	.	TRBV15	TRBJ2-1
CASSLEGWGSGGKETQYF	TRBD2	TRBV7-9	TRBJ2-5
CATRKGVNYGYTF	.	TRBV15	TRBJ1-2
CASSSPQGTGELFF	.	TRBV11-2	TRBJ2-2
CASSKGGADYEQYF	.	TRBV2	TRBJ2-7
CASRHGLAGGRNEQFF	TRBD2	TRBV2	TRBJ2-1
CASSLTGTGTQETQYF	TRBD1	TRBV18	TRBJ2-5
CASSPGVLRNTIYF	.	TRBV5-1	TRBJ1-3
CSVCCVLHEQYF	.	TRBV29-1	TRBJ2-7
CASSYSPLRGELFF	.	TRBV6-5	TRBJ2-2
CASSVGGMRLAVNTDTQYF	TRBD2	TRBV9	TRBJ2-3
CASSLGGGAYNEQFF	TRBD2	TRBV5-1	TRBJ2-1
CASRKRQTNEKLFF	.	TRBV7-8	TRBJ1-4
CASSPGGFPKNTEAFF	.	TRBV18	TRBJ1-1
CASSNLGGGNTEAFF	.	TRBV7-8	TRBJ1-1